This T cell receptor (beta chain) comes out of a study of identical twins. One entry per CDR3 protein, called by TCRdb with MiXCR from the 5' RACE reads. Of about 470,000 distinct CDR3 sequences listed, 24% were seen once; the top ten hold 2.9%. This clonotype has only a few counts. The data were also submitted as part of a second study, on T cells expressing NK-cell markers. That source notes: Top CD8+ clonotypes included the dominant CD3+CD56+NKG2C+ clonotypes in several donors.

The TCR sequence derives from a woman aged 18-30 years in good health. Sequencing used CD4+ T cells sorted from blood.

CDR3 nucleotide sequence: TGCGCCAGCAGCCAAGTCCTAAGTGAAGGGGGCTACGAGCAGTACTTC. Translation gives CASSQVLSEGGYEQYF. The chain employs TRBV4-1 and TRBJ2-7; TRBD1 is a possible D gene (6 bases). The germline V gene encodes CDR1 MGHRA and CDR2 YSYEKL. This CDR3 spans 16 amino acids. The ends were cut back, 1 base at V and 3 bases at J, with 16 bases in the middle.